The sequence of this T cell receptor beta chain was determined in a study of vaccination and CD4 T cells after COVID-19. Findings and caveats of the study: Post-vaccination, and not before, a median about 90% of reactive clones appeared in convalescent patients. Recorded median SARS-CoV-2-reactive clonotype numbers increased from approximately 21 to 40 without reaching significance.

The CDR3 length is 15 residues. V trimming: 1 base; J trimming: 9 bases; junction bases outside the gene matches: 7. Germline CDR1 SGDLS, CDR2 YYNGEE. Treatment denoted: approximately 9-day PBMC culture with coronavirus spike peptide pools or control peptides (ViraFEST assay). Following expansion of antigen-specific T cells with peptide pools, ViraFEST then sequenced TCRs. With the Oncomine TCR Beta short-read assay, DNA from cultured CD4+ T cells was sequenced. Genomic DNA extraction was carried out from cultured CD4+ T cells. TCRdb called the PCR reads again in MiXCR, with one record for every CDR3 protein. The sample consists of roughly 14,000 distinct CDR3 sequences, around 20% of them appearing once. Notes on this clonotype: Antigen unknown.

The rearrangement joins TRBV9 to TRBJ2-1; 10 nucleotides agree with TRBD2. Specimen: cultured CD4+ T cells from blood. The TCR sequence derives from a human donor with COVID-19. The DNA of the CDR3 is TGTGCCAGCAGCGTAATCGGGACTAGCGTCAGTGAGCAGTTCTTC. Residues: CASSVIGTSVSEQFF.